This TCR beta chain was identified in a study of cytomegalovirus exposure and HLA in healthy donors. Overall study context: Earlier work reported roughly 120 million unique TCR beta sequences from 170 million or so T cells. Regarding the study as a whole: The study reported that TCR beta sequences accurately predicted HLA-A and HLA-B alleles in most subjects. A later analysis linked a missense variant in DCLRE1C to the trimming of TCR beta V and J genes.

About this clone: Its antigen is currently unknown.

13 Jbeta primers and 60 Vbeta primers were used for the PCR. Profiled with immunoSEQ multiplex PCR; TCRdb holds only in-frame clones, not every one. The sample lists about 170,000 clones; around 85% were seen once. Germline V CDR1 and CDR2: MNHNS, SASEGT. V was pared by 0 bases and J by 8 bases, with 5 bases of the junction left unmatched. This CDR3 contains 15 residues. J is TRBJ2-1 and V is TRBV6-1; TRBD2 matches 9 bases. Sequencing was performed on PBMCs. This TCR was recovered from a male donor in good health and CMV-seronegative. The CDR3 DNA sequence: TGTGCCAGCAGTGAAGCGTGGGAGCGGGGGGATGAGCAGTTCTTC. This gives the protein CASSEAWERGDEQFF.